What follows are 9 T cell receptor beta chains derived from one specimen sequenced in a study of radiotherapy plus CTLA-4 blockade in lung cancer. Repertoires were generated with immunoSEQ multiplex PCR, while TCRdb's copy carries only in-frame clones and drops some. The data contain tens of thousands of clones, under 80% of them singletons. The input for sequencing was peripheral blood, taken from a patient treated with radiotherapy plus ipilimumab. These receptors all stem from a human donor with non-small cell lung cancer who had a partial response to radiotherapy plus ipilimumab. Some clones in this sample may be carry-over from other donors' samples.

This clone has just one count. The rearrangement links TRBV6-6 to TRBJ1-1; D perhaps matches TRBD1 (5 bases). Trimming stripped 6 bases from V and 2 bases from J, with 16 bases between. This CDR3 contains 15 residues. Germline-derived CDR1 and CDR2 are MNHNY and SVGAGI (reference sequence). The CDR3 here is CASSTMQGYNTEAFF. Here the CDR3 DNA reads TGTGCCAGCAGCACGATGCAGGGCTACAACACTGAAGCTTTCTTT.

The gene calls are TRBV7-9 and TRBJ2-3; 10 bases agree with TRBD2. The CDR3 totals 15 residues. Germline CDR1 SEHNR, CDR2 FQNEAQ (reference sequence). Losses at the gene ends were 3 bases for V and 7 bases for J; bases not matched to a gene: 7. The CDR3 loop reads CASSLQREGLNTQYF. For the CDR3, the DNA is TGTGCCAGCAGCTTGCAGCGGGAGGGCCTAAATACGCAGTATTTT.

This chain links TRBV6-5 with TRBJ1-1, with TRBD1 matching 8 bases. The CDR3 totals 13 residues. From germline, CDR1 is MNHEY and CDR2 SVGAGI. V shed 4 bases, J shed 4 bases, and the junction held 2 bases outside the gene matches. The DNA for the CDR3 is TGTGCCAGCAGTTTACAGGGGGGCACTGAAGCTTTCTTT. Translated, it gives CASSLQGGTEAFF.

The CDR3 DNA reads TGTGCCAGTAGTACAGGACGCGGGACTAGGAGGTACAATGAGCAGTTCTTC. Its protein is CASSTGRGTRRYNEQFF. V gene TRBV19 combines with J gene TRBJ2-1; 8 bases match TRBD2. CDR3 length: 17 amino acids. Germline V CDR1 and CDR2: LNHDA, SQIVND (reference sequence). J was trimmed by 4 bases and V by 4 bases; bases with no gene match: 12.

This clone was seen only a few times. The V and J genes are TRBV10-3 and TRBJ1-2; D unresolved. Trimming pared 5 bases from V and 0 bases from J, leaving 10 bases between. The CDR3 consists of 14 residues. Looked up from germline, CDR1 is ENHRY and CDR2 is SYGVKD. In DNA form, the CDR3 reads TGTGCCATCAGTAGCGAGTTAGCTAACTATGGCTACACCTTC. Protein product: CAISSELANYGYTF.

The CDR3 DNA reads as TGCGCCAGCAGCAAGGGGGACTACGAGCAGTACTTC. It yields the protein CASSKGDYEQYF. The chain is built from TRBV5-1 and TRBJ2-7, with D possibly matching TRBD1 (6 bases). CDR1 is SGHRS, CDR2 YFSETQ, per germline. V was cut by 4 bases and J by 3 bases, with 8 bases left in between. This CDR3 spans 12 amino acids.

J is TRBJ2-7 and V is TRBV7-2, with 13 bases aligning to TRBD2. V gave up 6 bases and J gave up 7 bases; unmatched junction bases: 0. Germline V gives CDR1 SGHTA, CDR2 FQGNSA. The CDR3 consists of 12 residues. The CDR3 here is CASRTSGGEQYF. The CDR3 coding sequence is TGTGCCAGCAGGACTAGCGGGGGGGAGCAGTACTTC.

V usage is TRBV18 and J usage is TRBJ2-2; 10 positions agree with TRBD1. The CDR3 loop spans 19 amino acids. After removal of 3 bases from V and 0 bases from J, the junction contained 10 bases not matched to a gene. Germline values: CDR1 KGHSH, CDR2 LQKENI. The CDR3 here is CASSPLNQGQGTNTGELFF. The DNA of the CDR3 is TGTGCCAGCTCACCGCTGAATCAGGGACAGGGGACGAACACCGGGGAGCTGTTTTTT.

The rearrangement uses TRBV28 and TRBJ2-5; D is unresolved. The length of the CDR3 is 14 residues. The V end was cut by 5 bases, the J end by 1 base, with 11 bases between. Germline CDR1 and CDR2: MDHEN and SYDVKM. The CDR3 coding sequence is TGTGCCAGCAGTCCTACGTCGCCCCAAGAGACCCAGTACTTC. Residues: CASSPTSPQETQYF. The full variable domain, completed using reference TRBV28 and TRBJ2-5, is DVKVTQSSRYLVKRTGEKVFLECVQDMDHENMFWYRQDPGLGLRLIYFSYDVKMKEKGDIPEGYSVSREKKERFSLILESASTNQTSMYLCASSPTSPQETQYFGPGTRLLVL.